The text below deals with one T cell receptor (beta chain). What it binds is not known. Every donor was a healthy person donating bone marrow. The CDR3 contains 14 residues. Germline V CDR1 and CDR2: SGHTA, FQGNSA. This record comes from a study of cytomegalovirus exposure and HLA in healthy donors. The primer mix had 60 Vbeta and 13 Jbeta primers. Only in-frame clones appear in the TCRdb table, and some are missing; sequencing was by immunoSEQ multiplex PCR. The table records around 130,000 clones, approximately 81% of them present only once. Whole-study results and caveats: Later analysis reportedly placed an Asian-associated ancestry cluster below the roughly 690-donor mean in N-insertions.

Sequences were obtained from PBMCs. The receptor comes from a woman aged 40 to 50 in good health and CMV-seronegative. The chain recombines TRBV7-2 with TRBJ2-5; TRBD1 matches at 11 bases. The DNA end is more similar to TRBJ2-7, so the J call may be wrong. CDR3 residues: CASSLRDRGYEQYF. The CDR3 DNA reads as TGTGCCAGCAGCCTCCGGGACAGGGGGTACGAGCAGTACTTC.